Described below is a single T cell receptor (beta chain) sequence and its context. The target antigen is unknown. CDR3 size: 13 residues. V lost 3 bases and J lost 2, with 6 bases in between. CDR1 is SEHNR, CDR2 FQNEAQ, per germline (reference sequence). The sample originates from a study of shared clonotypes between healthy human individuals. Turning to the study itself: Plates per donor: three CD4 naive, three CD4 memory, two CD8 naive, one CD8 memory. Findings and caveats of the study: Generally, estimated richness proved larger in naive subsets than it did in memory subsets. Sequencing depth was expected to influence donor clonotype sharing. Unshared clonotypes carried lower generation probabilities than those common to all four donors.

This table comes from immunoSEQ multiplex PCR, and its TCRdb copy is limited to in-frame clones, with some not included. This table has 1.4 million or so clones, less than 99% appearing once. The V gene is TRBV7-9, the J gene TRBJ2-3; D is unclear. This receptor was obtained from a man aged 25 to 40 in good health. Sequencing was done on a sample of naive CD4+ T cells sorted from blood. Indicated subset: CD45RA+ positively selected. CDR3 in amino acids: CASSFGFTDTQYF. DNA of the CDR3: TGTGCCAGCAGCTTTGGCTTCACAGATACGCAGTATTTT.